Below, 4 T cell receptor beta chains from the same sample are listed, as sequenced in a study of blood T cell repertoires in COVID-19. Repertoires were generated with immunoSEQ multiplex PCR, while TCRdb's copy carries only in-frame clones and drops some. The sample contains about 260,000 clones, roughly 79% of which appear only once. Sequencing was carried out using peripheral blood. These receptor sequences come from a woman of 80 years or more with acute or convalescent COVID-19.

The chain uses TRBV7-9 and TRBJ1-2; TRBD1 matches 7 bases. The length of the CDR3 is 13 residues. Trimming at V came to 4 bases and at J to 7 bases, leaving 6 bases not matched to a gene. Per the germline V gene, CDR1 is SEHNR and CDR2 is FQNEAQ (reference sequence). Written as DNA, the CDR3 is TGTGCCAGCAGCTCCGACAGGGTGGGTGGCTACACCTTC. Amino acids: CASSSDRVGGYTF.

The chain employs TRBV3-1 (or the pseudogene TRBV3-2) and TRBJ2-3, with 11 bases aligning to TRBD1. This CDR3 region has 13 residues. Trimming at V came to 4 bases and at J to 7 bases, leaving 1 base not matched to a gene. The V gene's germline CDR1 is LGHDT and CDR2 YNNKEL (reference sequence). The CDR3, as DNA: TGTGCCAGCAGCCGGACAGGGGGCAATACGCAGTATTTT. It is translated as CASSRTGGNTQYF.

The chain is built from TRBV28 and TRBJ2-7, with D unclear. V was cut by 2 bases and J by 3 bases, with 14 bases left in between. This CDR3 contains 15 residues. The germline CDR1 and CDR2 sequences are MDHEN and SYDVKM. The CDR3 DNA sequence: TGTGCCAGCAGTTTACAGTTGGGCCGATACTACGAGCAGTACTTC. Amino acids: CASSLQLGRYYEQYF.

The chain couples TRBV9 to TRBJ2-5, with TRBD2 identical over 12 bases. V dropped 0 bases and J dropped 0; count of bases not matched to a gene: 9. CDR3 length: 19 residues. Germline CDR1 is SGDLS and CDR2 is YYNGEE. CDR3 sequence: CASSVASNLAGGHQETQYF. In DNA form, the CDR3 reads TGTGCCAGCAGCGTAGCTTCGAATCTAGCGGGAGGGCACCAAGAGACCCAGTACTTC.